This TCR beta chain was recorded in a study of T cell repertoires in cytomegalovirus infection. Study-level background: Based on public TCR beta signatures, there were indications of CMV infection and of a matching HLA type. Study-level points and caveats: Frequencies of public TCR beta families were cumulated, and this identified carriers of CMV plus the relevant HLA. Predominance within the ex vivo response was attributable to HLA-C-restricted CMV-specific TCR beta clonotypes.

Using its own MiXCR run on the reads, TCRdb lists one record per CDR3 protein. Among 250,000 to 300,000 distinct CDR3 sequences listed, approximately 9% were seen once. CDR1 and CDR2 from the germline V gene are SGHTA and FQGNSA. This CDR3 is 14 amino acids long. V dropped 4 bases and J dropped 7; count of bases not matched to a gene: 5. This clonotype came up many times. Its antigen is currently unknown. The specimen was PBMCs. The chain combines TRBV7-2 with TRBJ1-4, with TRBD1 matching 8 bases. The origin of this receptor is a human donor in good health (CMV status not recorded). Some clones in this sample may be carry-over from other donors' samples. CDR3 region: CASSSDRESEKLFF. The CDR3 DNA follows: TGTGCCAGCAGCTCGGACAGGGAGAGTGAAAAACTGTTTTTT.